The TCR beta chain described here comes from a study of T-cell memory formation after mild COVID-19. From the 5' RACE reads, TCRdb called clonotypes with MiXCR, one entry per CDR3 protein. The data hold hundreds of thousands of distinct CDR3 sequences, with less than 25% observed a single time. Input material: PBMCs or a T cell subset sorted from them (not recorded which). The source is an adult woman who had mild COVID-19 (a few samples of this study predate the infection). Cell type and time point are not known.

Written as DNA, the CDR3 is TGCAGCGTTTCCGCCGGGACAGGGATTGAGCAGTTCTTC. Translating it yields CSVSAGTGIEQFF. The V and J genes are TRBV29-1 and TRBJ2-1, with 9 bases fitting TRBD1. V shed 5 bases, J shed 9 bases, and the junction held 8 bases outside the gene matches. The CDR3 extends over 13 amino acids. Germline V lookup: CDR1 SQVTM, CDR2 ANQGSEA.